This TCR beta chain was recorded in a study of shared clonotypes between healthy human individuals. Points on this clone: Its antigen is not known.

Germline assignment: CDR1 MGHDK and CDR2 SYGVNS. The CDR3 has 16 residues. With 1 base clipped from V and 5 bases from J, the junction kept 9 bases outside the gene matches. General study results and limits: Rarefaction exposed incomplete sorted-subset sequencing despite large depth. Naive subsets tended to show greater estimated richness than memory subsets.

The material for each subset, its genomic DNA, was split evenly across several immunoSEQ plates. Profiling relied on immunoSEQ multiplex PCR, and the TCRdb table lists in-frame clones only, not all of them. Of 550,000 to 750,000 clones listed, around 92% are singletons. Terminally differentiated effector memory CD45RA+ cells were excluded from the naive CD8 cells, which were CD45RO-negative and positively selected for CCR7. What was sequenced was naive CD8+ T cells sorted from blood. The rearrangement links TRBV25-1 to TRBJ2-3, with 7 bases aligning to TRBD1. The clonotype comes from a young man in good health. CDR3 residues: CASSESGRGIEDTQYF. CDR3 sequence (DNA): TGTGCCAGCAGTGAATCGGGCAGGGGGATCGAAGATACGCAGTATTTT.